One TCR beta chain is described in this entry. As yet, its antigen is unknown. This CDR3 has 16 residues. V lost 5 bases, J lost 5 bases, and 14 bases stayed unmatched. Per the germline V gene, CDR1 is LNHDA and CDR2 is SQIVND (reference sequence). Some clones are missing from TCRdb's copy, which holds only in-frame ones; the method was immunoSEQ multiplex PCR. The sample includes 44,000 or so clones, around 81% seen only once; the top ten take around 5%. The sample belongs to a study of a mutant IDH1 vaccine in newly diagnosed glioma. Looking at the study overall: Patients previously underwent radiotherapy, temozolomide, or both, and most underwent both.

The time point was: week 35, safety follow-up. Every single dose of the vaccine, 300 ug of mutant IDH1 20-mer peptide, came with topical imiquimod. There were eight vaccinations for patients, given in weeks 1, 3, 5, 7, 11, 15, 19 and 23. This sample comprised PBMCs, obtained from a glioma patient whose treatment included an IDH1 peptide vaccine. The V call is TRBV19, the J call TRBJ2-5; TRBD2 agrees at 7 bases. The TCR sequence derives from a woman between 40 and 55 years old with glioma. Some clones in this sample may be carry-over from other donors' samples. The CDR3, as DNA: TGTGCCAGTAGTCCCCCTCGGGGGGATGCTCGGGAGACCCAGTACTTC. It is translated as CASSPPRGDARETQYF.